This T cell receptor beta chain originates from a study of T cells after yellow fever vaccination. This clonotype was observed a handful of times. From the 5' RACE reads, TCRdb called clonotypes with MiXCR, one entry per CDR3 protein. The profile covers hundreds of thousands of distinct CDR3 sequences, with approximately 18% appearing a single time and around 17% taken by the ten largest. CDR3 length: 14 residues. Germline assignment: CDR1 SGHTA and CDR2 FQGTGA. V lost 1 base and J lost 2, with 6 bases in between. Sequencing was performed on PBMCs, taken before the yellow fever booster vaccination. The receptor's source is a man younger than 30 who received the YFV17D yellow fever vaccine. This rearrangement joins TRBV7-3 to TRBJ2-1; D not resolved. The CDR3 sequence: CASSLSSTYNEQFF. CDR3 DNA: TGTGCCAGCAGCTTAAGCAGCACCTACAATGAGCAGTTCTTC.